Detailed here is one T cell receptor (beta chain). Its antigen target is currently unknown. Nothing much larger sits one base from this clone, and base qualities are not available. Samples from volunteer blood donors who had recovered from COVID-19 were contributed by a second Seattle source. Each collaborating institution followed its own protocols to collect whole blood in K2EDTA tubes. Collaborator samples were shipped for TCRbeta analysis as frozen whole blood, isolated PBMCs, or DNA extracted from either sample type. The sample originates from a study of blood T cell repertoires in COVID-19 (dated by TCRdb to the early 2020s). At the level of the whole study: Samples covering the acute and convalescent phases of COVID-19 were provided by collaborators in the United States, Italy and Spain. Where available, HLA class I and class II types were taken from metadata supplied by the sample provider and were not determined by assay-based typing. The prospective study material was composed of cDNA or gDNA derived from T cells, B-cell-depleted T cells, or PBMCs. The samples were drawn from two sources: the first 160 participants of the ongoing ImmuneRACE study, and 1,000 to 1,500 subjects contributed by 6 global collaborators. Deeply sampled blood TCRbeta repertoires from subjects exposed to, actively infected with, or recovered from COVID-19 were included in the dataset. Nearly every sample came with metadata listing a de-identified subject ID, COVID-19 status, age in years and sex. The repertoires were released in a freely available public database meant as a resource for research on the immune response to SARS-CoV-2. Points the paper makes about the study in general: Clinical and demographic metadata were provided uncurated, with the amount varying by source and participant.

TCRbeta CDR3 regions were amplified from genomic DNA by means of the immunoSEQ Assay, a bias-controlled multiplex PCR. The source study handled its data this way. Within the assay, amplification of reference gene primers was used to estimate how many nucleated cells each sample contained. To quantify the absolute abundance of each unique TCRbeta CDR3 rearrangement, sequence reads were collapsed and filtered. For each sample, productive Simpson clonality was calculated as the square root of Simpson's diversity index across productive rearrangements. In TCRdb, the immuneACCESS table is reduced to in-frame sequences with V and J assigned. These tables do not hold every clone; where another copy was compared, an unresolved V gene accounts for under half, and the others remain unexplained. V and J calls plus clone size are reproduced from that table; the DNA served to infer D and trimming. The table for this sample lists about 260,000 clones; 87% of them were counted only once. Clones ranked in the top ten supply roughly 2.2% of the sample.

Inclusive of the bounding cysteine and phenylalanine, the CDR3 is 13 residues long. The DNA shown is the 39-base CDR3, in frame from base 1. Trimming costs V 2 bases and J 4 bases, and their ends lie 11 bases apart. The germline V gene (reference sequence) supplies CDR1 GTSNPN and CDR2 SVGIG. The chain is made from TRBV30 and TRBJ2-5, with TRBD2 tentatively as D gene (5 bases match). The sequencing sample was made of peripheral blood. The clonotype was recovered from a woman between 45 and 60 years old who had recovered from COVID-19. For the CDR3, the sequence is CAWSRAGGETQYF. The DNA is as follows: TGTGCCTGGAGTCGGGCTGGAGGAGAGACCCAGTACTTC.